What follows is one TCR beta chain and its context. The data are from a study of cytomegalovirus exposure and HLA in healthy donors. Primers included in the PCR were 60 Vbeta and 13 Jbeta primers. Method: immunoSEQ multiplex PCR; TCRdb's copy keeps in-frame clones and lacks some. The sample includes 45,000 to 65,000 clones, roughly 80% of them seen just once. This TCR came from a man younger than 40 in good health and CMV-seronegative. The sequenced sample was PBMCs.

The CDR3 sequence: CASSGTAYQPQHF. CDR3 nucleotides: TGTGCCAGCAGTGGGACAGCTTATCAGCCCCAGCATTTT. V and J are TRBV6-1 and TRBJ1-5; D is perhaps TRBD1 (6 bases). Germline V gene lookup returns CDR1 MNHNS and CDR2 SASEGT. V was shortened by 4 bases and J by 5 bases, with 9 bases between the two germline ends. The CDR3 length is 13 residues.